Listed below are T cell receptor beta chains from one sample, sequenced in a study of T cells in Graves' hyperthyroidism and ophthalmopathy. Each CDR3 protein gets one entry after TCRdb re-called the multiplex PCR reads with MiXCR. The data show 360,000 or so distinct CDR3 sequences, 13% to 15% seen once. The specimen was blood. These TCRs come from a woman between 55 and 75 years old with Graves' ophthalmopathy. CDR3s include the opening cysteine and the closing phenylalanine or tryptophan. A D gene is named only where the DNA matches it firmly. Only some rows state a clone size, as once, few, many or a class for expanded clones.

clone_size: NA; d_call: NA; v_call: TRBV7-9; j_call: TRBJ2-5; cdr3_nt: TGTGCCAGCAGCTTAGGAGGGGTCTTGCAAGAGACCCAGTACTTC; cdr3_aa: CASSLGGVLQETQYF
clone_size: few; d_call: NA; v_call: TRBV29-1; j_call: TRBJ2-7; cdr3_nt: TGCAGCGTTGAAAGGACCTCCGAGCAGTACTTC; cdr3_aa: CSVERTSEQYF
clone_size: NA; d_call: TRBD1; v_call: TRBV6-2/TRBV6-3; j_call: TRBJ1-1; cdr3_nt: TGTGCCAGCAGCCGGGGGACAGGGCAGAGGACTGAAGCTTTCTTT; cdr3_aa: CASSRGTGQRTEAFF
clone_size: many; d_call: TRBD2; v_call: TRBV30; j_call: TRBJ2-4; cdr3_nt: TGTGCCTGGTCACAAAGGACTAGCGGGAGGGCCAAAAACATTCAGTACTTC; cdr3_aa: CAWSQRTSGRAKNIQYF
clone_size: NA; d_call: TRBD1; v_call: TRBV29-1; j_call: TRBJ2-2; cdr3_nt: TGCAGCGTCGAAGCGGGACAGGGGGCCCACACCGGGGAGCTGTTTTTT; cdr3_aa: CSVEAGQGAHTGELFF
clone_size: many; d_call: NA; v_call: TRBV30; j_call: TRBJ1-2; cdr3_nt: TGTGCCTGGAGTGTAGGCAGAAACTATGGCTACACCTTC; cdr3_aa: CAWSVGRNYGYTF
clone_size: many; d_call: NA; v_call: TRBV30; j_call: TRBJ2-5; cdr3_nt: TGTGCCTGGAGTATGAGGGAGACCCAGTACTTC; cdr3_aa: CAWSMRETQYF
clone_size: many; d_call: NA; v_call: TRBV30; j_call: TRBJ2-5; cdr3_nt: TGTGCCTGGAGGTCAAAGGAGACCCAGTACTTC; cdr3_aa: CAWRSKETQYF
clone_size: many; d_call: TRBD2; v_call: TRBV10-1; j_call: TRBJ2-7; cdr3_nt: TGCGCCAGCAGCCACGAGAGACTAGCGGCCGAGCAGTACTTC; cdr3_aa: CASSHERLAAEQYF
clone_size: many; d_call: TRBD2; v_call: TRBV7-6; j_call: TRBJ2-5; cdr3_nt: TGTGCCAGCAGCAAAGGACTAGCGGGAGTTAGTGGGGAGGAGACCCAGTACTTC; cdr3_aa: CASSKGLAGVSGEETQYF
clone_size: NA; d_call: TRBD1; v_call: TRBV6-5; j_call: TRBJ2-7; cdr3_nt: TGTGCCAGCAATTACCTAGGGGACAGGTTCGACGAGCAGTACTTC; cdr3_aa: CASNYLGDRFDEQYF
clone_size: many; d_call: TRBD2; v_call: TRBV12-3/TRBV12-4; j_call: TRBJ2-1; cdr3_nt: TGTGCCAGCAGCCTAGCGGAGCCCAATGAGCAGTTCTTC; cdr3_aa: CASSLAEPNEQFF
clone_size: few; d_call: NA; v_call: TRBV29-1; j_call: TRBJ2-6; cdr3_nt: TGCAGCGTCGCCCCGCAGGGGAGAGGGGCCAACGTCCTGACTTTC; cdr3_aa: CSVAPQGRGANVLTF
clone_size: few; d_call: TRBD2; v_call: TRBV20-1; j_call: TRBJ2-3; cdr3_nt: TGCAGTGCTAGACCGCCAGGGCCGGGGGGGACAGATACGCAGTATTTT; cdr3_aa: CSARPPGPGGTDTQYF
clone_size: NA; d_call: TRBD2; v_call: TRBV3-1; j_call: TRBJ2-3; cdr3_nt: TGTGCCAGCAGCCAAGCGAGGCTAGCGGGAATGGATACGCAGTATTTT; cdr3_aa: CASSQARLAGMDTQYF
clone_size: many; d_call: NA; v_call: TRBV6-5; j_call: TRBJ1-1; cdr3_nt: TGTGCCAGCAGTTACTCCTCTGAGGCCAGGGAAGCTTTCTTT; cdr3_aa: CASSYSSEAREAFF
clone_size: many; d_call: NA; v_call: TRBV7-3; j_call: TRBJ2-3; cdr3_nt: TGTGCCAGCAGCTTAGGGCTTGGGGAAACAGATACGCAGTATTTT; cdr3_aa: CASSLGLGETDTQYF
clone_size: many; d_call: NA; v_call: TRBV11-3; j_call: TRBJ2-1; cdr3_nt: TGTGCCAGCAGCTTCCCCCCTTTCGGGGGACAGAATGAGCAGTTCTTC; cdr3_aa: CASSFPPFGGQNEQFF
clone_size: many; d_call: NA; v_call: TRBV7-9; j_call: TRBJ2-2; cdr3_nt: TGTGCCAGCAATCGGTTCGGGGACTCCGAACACCCCGGGGAGCTGTTTTTT; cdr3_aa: CASNRFGDSEHPGELFF
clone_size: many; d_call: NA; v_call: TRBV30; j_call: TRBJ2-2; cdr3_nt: TGTGCCTGCCCTCTTACGGGGACGTATCGAGACACCGGGGAGCTGTTTTTT; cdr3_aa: CACPLTGTYRDTGELFF
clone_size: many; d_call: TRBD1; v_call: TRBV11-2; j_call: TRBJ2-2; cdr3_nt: TGTGCCAGCAGCCCGACGGGCAGAGTTTACAGGGGGTTGTACACCGGGGAGCTGTTTTTT; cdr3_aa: CASSPTGRVYRGLYTGELFF
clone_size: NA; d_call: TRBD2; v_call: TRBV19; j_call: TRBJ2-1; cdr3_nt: TGTGCCAGTAGTCCTAGAGGCATGACTAGCGGCATCTCCTACAATGAGCAGTTCTTC; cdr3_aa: CASSPRGMTSGISYNEQFF
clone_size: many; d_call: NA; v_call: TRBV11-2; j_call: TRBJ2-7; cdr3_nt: TGTGCCAGCAGCTTAGGAGGACTTGCCTACGAGCAGTACTTC; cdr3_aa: CASSLGGLAYEQYF
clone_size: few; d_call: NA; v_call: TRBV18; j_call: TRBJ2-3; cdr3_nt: TGTGCCAGCTCGCTTCTGAGCGGGAGCACAGATACGCAGTATTTT; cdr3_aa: CASSLLSGSTDTQYF
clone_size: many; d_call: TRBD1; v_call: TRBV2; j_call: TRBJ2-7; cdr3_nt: TGTGCCAGCAACACAGGGGTTTCCTACGAGCAGTACTTC; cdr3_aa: CASNTGVSYEQYF
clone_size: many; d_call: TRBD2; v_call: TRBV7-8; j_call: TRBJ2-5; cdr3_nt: TGTGCCAGCAGCTTGTTTCCTAGCGGGACCCAAGAGACCCAGTACTTC; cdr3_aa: CASSLFPSGTQETQYF
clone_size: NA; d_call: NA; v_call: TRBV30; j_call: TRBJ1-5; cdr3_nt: TGTGCCTGGAGTCCCTTTAAGCCCCAGCATTTT; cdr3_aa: CAWSPFKPQHF
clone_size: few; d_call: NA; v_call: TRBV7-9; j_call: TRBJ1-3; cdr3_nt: TGTGCCAGCAGCTTAGGGGAGTTCACTGGAAACACCATATATTTT; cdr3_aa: CASSLGEFTGNTIYF
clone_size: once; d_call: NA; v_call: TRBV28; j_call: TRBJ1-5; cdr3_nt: TGTGCCAGCAGTCGGCTCGTGGGGGGGGACAATCAGCCCCAGCATTTT; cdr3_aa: CASSRLVGGDNQPQHF
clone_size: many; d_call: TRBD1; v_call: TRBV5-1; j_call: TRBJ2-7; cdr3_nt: TGCGCCAGCAGCTGGGGACCGGGACAGGGAACCAACGAGCAGTACTTC; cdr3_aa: CASSWGPGQGTNEQYF
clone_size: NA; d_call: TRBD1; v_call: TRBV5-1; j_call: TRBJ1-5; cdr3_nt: TGCGCCAGCAGCTTAACAGGGGTCTACAATCAGCCCCAGCATTTT; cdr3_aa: CASSLTGVYNQPQHF
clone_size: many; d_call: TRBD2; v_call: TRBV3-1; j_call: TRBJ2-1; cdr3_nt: TGTGCCAGCAGCTGGGGACTAGCGGCCTACAATGAGCAGTTCTTC; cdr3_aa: CASSWGLAAYNEQFF
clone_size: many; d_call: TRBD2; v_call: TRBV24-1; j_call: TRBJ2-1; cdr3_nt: TGTGCCACCAGTGATCCGGGACTAGCGGGAGGGAATGAGCAGTTCTTC; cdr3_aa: CATSDPGLAGGNEQFF
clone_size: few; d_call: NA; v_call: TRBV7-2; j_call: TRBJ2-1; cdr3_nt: TGTGCCAGCAGCCAATTAGTGGGAGGTGAGCAGTTCTTC; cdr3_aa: CASSQLVGGEQFF
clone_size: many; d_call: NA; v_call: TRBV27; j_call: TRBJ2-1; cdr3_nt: TGTGCCAGCAGTTCAAGTGGGGGAGTAAGGGTTCGCTACAATGAGCAGTTCTTC; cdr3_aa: CASSSSGGVRVRYNEQFF
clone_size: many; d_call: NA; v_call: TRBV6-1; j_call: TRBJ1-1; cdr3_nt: TGTGCCAGCAGTTTACTTGGGGACACTGAAGCTTTCTTT; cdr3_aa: CASSLLGDTEAFF
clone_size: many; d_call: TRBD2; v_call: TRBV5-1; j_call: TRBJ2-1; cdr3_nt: TGCGCCAGCAGCTTGAAAGGACTAGCGATCTACAATGAGCAGTTCTTC; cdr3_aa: CASSLKGLAIYNEQFF
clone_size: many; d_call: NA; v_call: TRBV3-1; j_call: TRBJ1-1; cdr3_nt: TGTGCCAGCAGCCGGACTAAGGGGACTGAAGCTTTCTTT; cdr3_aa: CASSRTKGTEAFF
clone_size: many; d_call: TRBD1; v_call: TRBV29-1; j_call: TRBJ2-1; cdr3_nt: TGCAGCGGAGGGACAGGGGGATACAATGAGCAGTTCTTC; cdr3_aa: CSGGTGGYNEQFF
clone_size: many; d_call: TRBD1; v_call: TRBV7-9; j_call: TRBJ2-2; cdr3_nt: TGTGCCAGCAGCTTAGCCGACAGGGGGTTCACCGGGGAGCTGTTTTTT; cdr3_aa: CASSLADRGFTGELFF
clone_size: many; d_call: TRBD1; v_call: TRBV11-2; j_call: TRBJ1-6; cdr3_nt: TGTGCCAGCAGCTTAGATTTTTGGGCAGGGGGCGATTCACCCCTCCACTTT; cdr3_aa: CASSLDFWAGGDSPLHF
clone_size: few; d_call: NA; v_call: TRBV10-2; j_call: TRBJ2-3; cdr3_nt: TGCGCCAGCAGGGACTCCGGGGGAGGAGATACGCAGTATTTT; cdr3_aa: CASRDSGGGDTQYF
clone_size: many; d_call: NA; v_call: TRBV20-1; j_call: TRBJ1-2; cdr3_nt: TGCAGTGCTAGAGAGGGGGTTGAGGGGGTGGGGTATGGCTACACCTTC; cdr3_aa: CSAREGVEGVGYGYTF
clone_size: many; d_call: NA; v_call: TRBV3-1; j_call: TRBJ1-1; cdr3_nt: TGTGCCAGCACCATCGGGGGGATCGCTGAAGCTTTCTTT; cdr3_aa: CASTIGGIAEAFF
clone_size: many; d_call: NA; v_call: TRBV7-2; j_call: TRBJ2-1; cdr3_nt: TGTGCCAGCAGACCTTTACTAACAAATGAGCAGTTCTTC; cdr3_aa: CASRPLLTNEQFF
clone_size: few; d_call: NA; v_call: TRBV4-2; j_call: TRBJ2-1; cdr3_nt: TGTGCCAGCAGCCAAGATGGGATCCTCAATGAGCAGTTCTTC; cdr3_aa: CASSQDGILNEQFF
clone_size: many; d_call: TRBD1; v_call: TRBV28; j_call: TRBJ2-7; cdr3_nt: TGTGCCATCGCCTACCGGGACAGGGGCTCCTACGAGCAGTACTTC; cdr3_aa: CAIAYRDRGSYEQYF
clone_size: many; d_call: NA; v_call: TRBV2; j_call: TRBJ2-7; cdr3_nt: TGTGCCAGCATAACGGGACTCGAGGCCTACGAGCAGTACTTC; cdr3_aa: CASITGLEAYEQYF
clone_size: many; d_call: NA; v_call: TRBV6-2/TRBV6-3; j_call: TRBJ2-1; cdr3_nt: TGTGCCAGCAGTTACTCGCCGGGCAGGAGCTCCTACAATGAGCAGTTCTTC; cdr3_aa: CASSYSPGRSSYNEQFF
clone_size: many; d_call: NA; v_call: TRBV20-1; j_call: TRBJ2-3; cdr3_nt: TGCAGTGCCGAGGGGGGCGGGGAAAGCACAGATACGCAGTATTTT; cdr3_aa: CSAEGGGESTDTQYF
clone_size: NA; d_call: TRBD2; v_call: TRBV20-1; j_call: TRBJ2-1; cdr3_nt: TGCAGTGCTAGAGATGGACTAGCGGGGTATGAGCAGTTCTTC; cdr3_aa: CSARDGLAGYEQFF
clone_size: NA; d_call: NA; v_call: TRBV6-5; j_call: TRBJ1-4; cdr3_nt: TGTGCCAGCAGTTACTCGACCAGTAAGGAAAAACTGTTTTTT; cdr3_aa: CASSYSTSKEKLFF